Presented here are 5 T cell receptor beta chains from one specimen sequenced in a study of regulatory T cells in long-lasting Graves disease. With iRepertoire HTBI primers and Arm-PCR of CDR3 regions, TCR beta libraries were built. TCRdb processed the multiplex PCR reads anew with MiXCR; each CDR3 protein has one entry. The sample has hundreds of thousands of distinct CDR3 sequences, more than 20% seen once; the top ten hold over 7.5%. Time point given: persistent/refractory GD, antithyroid drugs over 5 years with positive TRAb. PBMC RNA served as the TCR library source. The source material was peripheral blood mononuclear cells (PBMCs), sampled when the disease was refractory, from a patient treated with antithyroid drugs. The receptors derive from a female donor with Graves disease.

Many counts were recorded for this clonotype. The rearrangement uses TRBV2 and TRBJ1-2; 10 nucleotides line up with TRBD1. This CDR3 region has 13 residues. V was pared by 6 bases and J by 7 bases, with 5 bases of the junction left unmatched. Germline loops: CDR1 SNHLY, CDR2 FYNNEI. This CDR3 reads CASSPGTGVGYTF. The CDR3, as DNA: TGTGCCAGCAGCCCCGGGACAGGGGTTGGCTACACCTTC.

In this sample, this clonotype turned up many times. V gene TRBV7-2 combines with J gene TRBJ2-1; a weak D match, TRBD2 (6 bases). V was clipped by 1 base and J by 3 bases, with 13 bases between them. From germline, CDR1 is SGHTA and CDR2 FQGNSA. The CDR3 extends over 16 amino acids. The CDR3 reads CASSLGVAALYNEQFF. The DNA of the CDR3 is TGTGCCAGCAGCTTAGGCGTAGCGGCCCTCTACAATGAGCAGTTCTTC.

This clonotype turned up a few times. This chain connects TRBV27 to TRBJ2-1; D is unclear. Trimming removed 6 bases at V and 6 bases at J, with 12 bases between. The CDR3 is made up of 13 amino acids. Per germline, CDR1 MNHEY and CDR2 SMNVEV (reference sequence). The DNA for the CDR3 is TGTGCCAGCAGACGGGTGAACCTCAATGAGCAGTTCTTC. Encoded protein: CASRRVNLNEQFF.

The V call is TRBV7-9, the J call TRBJ2-5, with 8 bases that match TRBD1. This CDR3 has 15 amino acids. Unmatched junction bases numbered 8, after V lost 3 bases and J lost 5 bases. Germline CDR1 reads SEHNR; CDR2 reads FQNEAQ (reference sequence). For the CDR3, the DNA is TGTGCCAGCAGCTTGGCCTGGACAGGGACGGAGACCCAGTACTTC. Protein product: CASSLAWTGTETQYF.

This clonotype has only a few counts. The chain joins TRBV12-3 or TRBV12-4 to TRBJ2-7; D gene ambiguous. This CDR3 contains 12 residues. The germline V and J ends were trimmed by 5 bases and 5 bases, with 10 bases remaining between them. CDR3 bases: TGTGCCAGCAGTCGCCTTAGGGACGAGCAGTACTTC. As protein: CASSRLRDEQYF.